The present T cell receptor beta chain was sequenced within a study of Graves' ophthalmopathy and Graves' hyperthyroidism (dated by TCRdb to 2016 to 2018). For context, the study as a whole: Peripheral blood was collected before any treatment was given, at the time of initial diagnosis. The study used TCR beta repertoire signatures to distinguish Graves' ophthalmopathy from Graves' hyperthyroidism and to predict progression to ophthalmopathy. In total, under 150 blood samples were TCR-sequenced: approximately 40 ophthalmopathy, roughly 80 hyperthyroidism and about 17 hyperthyroidism-to-ophthalmopathy patients. A discovery set of 100 patients (about 45 ophthalmopathy, just over 55 stable hyperthyroidism) was enrolled to explore V-J signatures distinguishing ophthalmopathy from hyperthyroidism. The independent validation cohort included roughly 19 hyperthyroidism patients plus 17 patients who later progressed from hyperthyroidism to ophthalmopathy. In 6 or 7 hyperthyroidism patients, T-cell repertoires of thyroid tissue and blood were compared. Following sampling, methimazole starting at 30 mg daily was administered to hyperthyroidism patients, and high-dose intravenous methylprednisolone was administered to ophthalmopathy patients.

The ophthalmopathy patients had moderately to severely active disease, with a Clinical Activity Score of 3 or higher, a NOSPECS grade of 4 or higher, and a disease duration of less than 3 months. Patients were excluded if they had other autoimmune diseases, uncontrolled infections, pregnancy or lactation. Clinical symptoms, serum thyroxine, TRAb, thyroid ultrasound and orbital computed tomography were used for diagnosis. Using Ficoll-Paque density gradient centrifugation, PBMCs were isolated from 9.5 to 10 ml of fresh peripheral blood. Total RNA was extracted with Trizol reagent and quality-checked on an Agilent 2100 Bioanalyzer. This clonotype was seen repeatedly, ten times or more. Which antigen it targets is not known. Nothing much larger sits one base from this clone, and base qualities are not available. For repertoire sequencing, the TCR beta CDR3 regions were amplified from RNA transcripts. A first-round RT-PCR used HTBI primers with the Qiagen OneStep RT-PCR kit, followed by a second-round multiplex PCR, size selection and purification. The libraries underwent paired-end sequencing with 100 bp reads on an Illumina HiSeq2000. On the study's bioinformatics: Reads were processed with SOAPnuke, discarding reads with adapters, uncalled bases, mean Phred below 15, or no exact constant-primer or identifier match. COPE v1.2.5 was used to merge high-quality paired reads. Each unique nucleotide sequence was defined as a clonotype, and clonotypes were aligned to IMGT TRB V, D and J references with MiTCR v1.1. The analysis was limited to V-J combinations with a frequency above 0.0001, which together covered approximately 99% of the repertoires. A TCR clonal expansion and chaos score per V-J combination was defined as the ratio of F50 clonal expansion to chaos observed in the TCRdist matrix. Welch's t-statistics and random forest were used to reduce the features to around 13 V-J combinations, which were then used as input to a naive Bayes classifier. The Morisita-Horn index was used to measure how similar the thyroid and blood repertoires were. The public reads were reanalyzed by TCRdb: fastp trimming at Q25, MiXCR alignment, in-frame beta chains only. CDR3 protein duplicates are merged, each entry listing the most common genes and DNA. The V and J calls follow TCRdb's processing rather than the paper's. This sample has a few hundred thousand distinct CDR3 sequences in its table, and under 20% of those were observed once. The ten largest account for over 9% of the sample.

Beyond this particular receptor, the publication reports: In validation, the model predicted ophthalmopathy progression with more than 55% sensitivity and roughly 78% specificity; approximately 12 predicted patients were CT-confirmed with GO in a median of roughly 6.8 months. No statistical method was used to set the sample size in advance, and the investigators knew which group each participant was assigned to. Most expanded thyroid clonotypes with frequency above 0.001 were also detected in blood, suggesting blood repertoires may reflect the thyroid immune response. In cross-validation, the 13-signature model distinguished ophthalmopathy from stable hyperthyroidism with 87.88% sensitivity and 81.08% specificity, while in the test set the corresponding values were 80% and 75%.

The trim is 5 bases for V and 3 bases for J, with a gap of 22 bases between the germline ends. The CDR1 and CDR2 encoded by the germline V gene are SGHAT and FQNNGV. The CDR3, from cysteine to phenylalanine, totals 18 residues. Kept here is only the CDR3 DNA, which spans 54 bases and is read in frame from base 1. Recombination joined TRBV11-2 with TRBJ2-2; the best D guess is TRBD1, with 6 bases matching. This receptor was taken from an adult man with Graves' ophthalmopathy. Sequencing was performed on peripheral blood. The DNA sequence is given as TGTGCCAGCAGCCGCCAGTTGGGGGCGCCGGGGCACACCGGGGAGCTGTTTTTT. Its protein product is CASSRQLGAPGHTGELFF.